Listed here is a single T cell receptor beta chain. The data originate from a study of blood T cell repertoires in COVID-19. Study summary: The study drew acute and convalescent COVID-19 samples from the United States, Italy and Spain. T cells, B-cell-depleted T cells, or PBMCs supplied cDNA or gDNA.

Original methodology: Reference gene primer amplification gave nucleated cell count estimates. Profiling relied on immunoSEQ multiplex PCR, and the TCRdb table lists in-frame clones only, not all of them. That table is the source of V, J and clone size, and D and trimming were worked out from the DNA. The profile shows under 75,000 clones, more than 60% of them singletons. The CDR3 loop spans 12 amino acids. Germline-derived CDR1 and CDR2 are LNHDA and SQIVND (reference sequence). V gave up 9 bases and J gave up 6 bases, with 12 bases separating them. The receptor was isolated from a woman in her seventies with acute or convalescent COVID-19. Sample: peripheral blood. The chain uses TRBV19 and TRBJ1-5, with a weak D call TRBD1 (6 bases). CDR3 amino acids: CASRWGLQPQHF. CDR3 bases: TGTGCCAGCCGGTGGGGGCTTCAGCCCCAGCATTTT.